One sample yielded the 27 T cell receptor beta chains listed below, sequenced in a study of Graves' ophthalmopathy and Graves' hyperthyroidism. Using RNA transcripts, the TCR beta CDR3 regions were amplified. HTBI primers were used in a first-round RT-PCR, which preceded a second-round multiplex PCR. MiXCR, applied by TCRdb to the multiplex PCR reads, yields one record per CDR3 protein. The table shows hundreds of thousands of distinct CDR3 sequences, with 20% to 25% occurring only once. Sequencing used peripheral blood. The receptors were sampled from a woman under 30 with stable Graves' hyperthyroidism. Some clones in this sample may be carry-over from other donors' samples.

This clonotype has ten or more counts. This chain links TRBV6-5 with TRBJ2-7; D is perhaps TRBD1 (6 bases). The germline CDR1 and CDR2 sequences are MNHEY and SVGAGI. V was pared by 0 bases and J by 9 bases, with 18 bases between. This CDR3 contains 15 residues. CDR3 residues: CASSYSNGRGTGQYF. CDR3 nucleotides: TGTGCCAGCAGTTACTCGAACGGCAGGGGTACTGGGCAGTACTTC.

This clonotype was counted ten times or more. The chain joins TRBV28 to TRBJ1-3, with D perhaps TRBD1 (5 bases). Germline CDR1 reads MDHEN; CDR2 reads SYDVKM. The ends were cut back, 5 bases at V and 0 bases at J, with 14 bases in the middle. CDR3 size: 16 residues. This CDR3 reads CASSPPGTDSGNTIYF. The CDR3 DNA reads TGTGCCAGCAGTCCCCCCGGGACGGACTCTGGAAACACCATATATTTT.

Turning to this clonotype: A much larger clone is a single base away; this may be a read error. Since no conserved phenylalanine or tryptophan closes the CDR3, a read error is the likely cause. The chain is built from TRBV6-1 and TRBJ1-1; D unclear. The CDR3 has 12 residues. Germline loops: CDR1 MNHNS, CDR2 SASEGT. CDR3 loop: CGHSRGWTEAFL. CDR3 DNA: TGTGGACACTCACGGGGTTGGACTGAAGCTTTCCTT.

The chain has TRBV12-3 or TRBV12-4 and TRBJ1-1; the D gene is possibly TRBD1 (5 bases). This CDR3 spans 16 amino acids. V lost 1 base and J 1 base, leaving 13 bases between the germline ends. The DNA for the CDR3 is TGTGCCAGCAGTTTAGGGCCAGGGAGCCCGAACACTGAAGCTTTCTTT. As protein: CASSLGPGSPNTEAFF.

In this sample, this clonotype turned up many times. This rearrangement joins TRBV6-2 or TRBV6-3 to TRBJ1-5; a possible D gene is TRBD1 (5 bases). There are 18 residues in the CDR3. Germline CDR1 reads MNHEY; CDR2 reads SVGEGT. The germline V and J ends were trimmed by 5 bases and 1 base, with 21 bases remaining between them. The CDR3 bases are TGTGCCAGCAGTCCCGGGCTGTGGCAGGGAGGAAGCAATCAGCCCCAGCATTTT. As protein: CASSPGLWQGGSNQPQHF.

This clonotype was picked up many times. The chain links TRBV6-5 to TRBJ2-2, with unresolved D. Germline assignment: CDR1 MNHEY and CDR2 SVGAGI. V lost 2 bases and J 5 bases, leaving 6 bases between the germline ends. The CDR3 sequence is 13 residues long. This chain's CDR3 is CASSYENTGELFF. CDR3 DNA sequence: TGTGCCAGCAGTTACGAGAATACCGGGGAGCTGTTTTTT.

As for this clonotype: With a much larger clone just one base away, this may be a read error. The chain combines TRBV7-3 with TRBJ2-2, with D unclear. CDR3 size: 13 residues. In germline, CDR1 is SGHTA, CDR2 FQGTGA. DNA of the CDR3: TGTGCCTGCAGCCCCGGTACCACCGGGGAGCTGTTTTTT. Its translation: CACSPGTTGELFF.

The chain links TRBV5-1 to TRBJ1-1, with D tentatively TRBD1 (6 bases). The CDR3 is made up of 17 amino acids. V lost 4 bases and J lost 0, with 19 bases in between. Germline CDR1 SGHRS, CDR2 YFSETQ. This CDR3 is CASSLEGGTILNTEAFF. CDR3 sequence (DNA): TGCGCCAGCAGCCTCGAAGGGGGGACGATTTTGAACACTGAAGCTTTCTTT.

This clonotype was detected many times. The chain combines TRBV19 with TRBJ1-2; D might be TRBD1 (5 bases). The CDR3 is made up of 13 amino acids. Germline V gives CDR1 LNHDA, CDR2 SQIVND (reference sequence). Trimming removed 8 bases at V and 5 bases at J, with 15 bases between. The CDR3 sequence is CASQDRPAYGYTF. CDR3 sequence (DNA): TGTGCCAGTCAAGACAGACCAGCTTATGGCTACACCTTC.

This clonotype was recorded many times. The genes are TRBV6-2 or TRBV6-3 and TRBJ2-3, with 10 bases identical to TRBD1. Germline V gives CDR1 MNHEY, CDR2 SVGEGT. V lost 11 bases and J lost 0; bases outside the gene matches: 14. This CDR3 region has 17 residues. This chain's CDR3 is CASGRGQGRSSTDTQYF. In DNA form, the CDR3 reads TGTGCCTCCGGACGGGGACAGGGGCGTTCTAGCACAGATACGCAGTATTTT.

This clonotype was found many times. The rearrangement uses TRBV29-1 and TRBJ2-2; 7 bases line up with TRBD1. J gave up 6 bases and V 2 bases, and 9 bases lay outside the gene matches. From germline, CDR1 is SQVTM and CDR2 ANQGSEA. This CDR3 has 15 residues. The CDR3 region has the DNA TGCAGCGTTGAACGGACAGGAGGTTTCTCCGGGGAGCTGTTTTTT. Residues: CSVERTGGFSGELFF.

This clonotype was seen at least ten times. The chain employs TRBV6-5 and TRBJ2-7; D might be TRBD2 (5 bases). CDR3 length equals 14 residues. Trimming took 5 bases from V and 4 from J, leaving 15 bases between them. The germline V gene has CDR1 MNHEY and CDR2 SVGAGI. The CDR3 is CASSTDAGGYEQYF. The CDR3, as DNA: TGTGCCAGCAGTACGGACGCCGGAGGTTACGAGCAGTACTTC.

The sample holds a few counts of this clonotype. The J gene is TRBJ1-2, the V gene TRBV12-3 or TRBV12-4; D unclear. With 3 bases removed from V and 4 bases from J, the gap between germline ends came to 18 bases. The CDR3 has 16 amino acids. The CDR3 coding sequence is TGTGCCAGCAGTTTTCGGAGGAGTCTGTCCCCCTATGGCTACACCTTC. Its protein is CASSFRRSLSPYGYTF.

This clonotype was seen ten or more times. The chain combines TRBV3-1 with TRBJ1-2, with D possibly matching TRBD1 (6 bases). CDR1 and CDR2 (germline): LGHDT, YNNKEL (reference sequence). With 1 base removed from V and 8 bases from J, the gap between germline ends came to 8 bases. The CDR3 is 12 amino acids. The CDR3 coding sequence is TGTGCCAGCAGCCAAGGAGGGGGAGGCTACACCTTC. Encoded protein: CASSQGGGGYTF.

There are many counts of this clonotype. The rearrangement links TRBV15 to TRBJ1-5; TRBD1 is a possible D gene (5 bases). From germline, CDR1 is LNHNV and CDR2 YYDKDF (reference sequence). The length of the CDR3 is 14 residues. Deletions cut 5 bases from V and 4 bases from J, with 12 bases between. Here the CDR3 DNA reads TGTGCCACCAGCCCGGGACCCCGTAATCAGCCCCAGCATTTT. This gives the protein CATSPGPRNQPQHF.

The chain's CDR3 is CASRRSGQGNSPLHF. CDR3 in DNA: TGTGCCAGCAGACGCTCGGGACAGGGCAATTCACCCCTCCACTTT. The chain combines TRBV6-1 with TRBJ1-6; 9 bases align to TRBD1. The CDR3 sequence is 15 residues long. Trimming took 6 bases from V and 7 from J; bases not matched to a gene: 7. In germline, CDR1 is MNHNS, CDR2 SASEGT.

In DNA, the CDR3 is TGTGCCAGCAGTTTACGAAGGAGCGGCTACACCTTC. This translates into CASSLRRSGYTF. The chain uses TRBV12-3 or TRBV12-4 and TRBJ1-2; D gene uncertain. The CDR3 runs to 12 residues. V was pared by 2 bases and J by 8 bases, with 9 bases between.

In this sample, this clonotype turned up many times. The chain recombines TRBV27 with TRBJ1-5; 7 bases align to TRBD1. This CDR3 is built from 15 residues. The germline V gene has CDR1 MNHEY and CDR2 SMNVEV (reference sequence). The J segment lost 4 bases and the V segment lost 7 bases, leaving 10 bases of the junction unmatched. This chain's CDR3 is CASTTLTGTNQPQHF. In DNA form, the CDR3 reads TGTGCCAGCACCACCTTGACAGGGACGAATCAGCCCCAGCATTTT.

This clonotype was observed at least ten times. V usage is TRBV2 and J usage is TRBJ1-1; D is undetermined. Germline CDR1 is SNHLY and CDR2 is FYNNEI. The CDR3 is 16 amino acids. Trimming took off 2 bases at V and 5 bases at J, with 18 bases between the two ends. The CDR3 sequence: CASSESGFGSITEAFF. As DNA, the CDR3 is TGTGCCAGCAGTGAATCGGGCTTCGGGAGCATAACTGAAGCTTTCTTT.

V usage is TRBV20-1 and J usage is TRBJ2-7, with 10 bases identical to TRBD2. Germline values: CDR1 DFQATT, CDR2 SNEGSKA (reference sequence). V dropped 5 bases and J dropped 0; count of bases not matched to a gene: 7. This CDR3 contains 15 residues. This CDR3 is CSAQPLAGDSYEQYF. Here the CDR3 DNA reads TGCAGTGCTCAACCCCTAGCGGGAGACTCCTACGAGCAGTACTTC.

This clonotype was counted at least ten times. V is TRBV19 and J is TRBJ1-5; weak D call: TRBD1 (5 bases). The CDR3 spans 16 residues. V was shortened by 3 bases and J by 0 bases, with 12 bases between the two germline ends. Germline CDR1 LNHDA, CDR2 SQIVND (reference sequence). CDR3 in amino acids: CASSISGSLSNQPQHF. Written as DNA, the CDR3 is TGTGCCAGTAGTATTTCAGGGTCCCTTAGCAATCAGCCCCAGCATTTT.

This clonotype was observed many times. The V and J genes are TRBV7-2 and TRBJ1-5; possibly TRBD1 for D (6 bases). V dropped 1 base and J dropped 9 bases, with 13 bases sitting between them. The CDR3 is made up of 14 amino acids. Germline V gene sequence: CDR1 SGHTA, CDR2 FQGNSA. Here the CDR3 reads CASSLGQAPGPQHF. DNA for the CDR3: TGTGCCAGCAGCTTAGGACAGGCGCCAGGGCCCCAGCATTTT.

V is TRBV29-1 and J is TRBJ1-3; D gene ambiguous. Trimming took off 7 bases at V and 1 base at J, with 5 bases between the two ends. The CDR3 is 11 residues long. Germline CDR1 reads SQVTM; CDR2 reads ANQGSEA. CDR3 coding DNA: TGCAGCGGGGGTTCTGGAAACACCATATATTTT. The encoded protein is CSGGSGNTIYF.

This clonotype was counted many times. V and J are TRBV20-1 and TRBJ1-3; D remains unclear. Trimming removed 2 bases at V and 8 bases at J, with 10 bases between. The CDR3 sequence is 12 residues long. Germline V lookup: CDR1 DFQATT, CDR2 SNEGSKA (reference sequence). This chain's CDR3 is CSARRPGYTIYF. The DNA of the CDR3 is TGCAGTGCTAGACGGCCGGGGTACACCATATATTTT.

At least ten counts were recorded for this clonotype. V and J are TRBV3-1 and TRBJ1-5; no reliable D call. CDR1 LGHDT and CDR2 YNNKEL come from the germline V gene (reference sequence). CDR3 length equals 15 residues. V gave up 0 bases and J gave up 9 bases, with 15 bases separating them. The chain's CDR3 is CASSQDFGSWAPQHF. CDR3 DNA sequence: TGTGCCAGCAGCCAAGATTTCGGCAGTTGGGCGCCCCAGCATTTT.

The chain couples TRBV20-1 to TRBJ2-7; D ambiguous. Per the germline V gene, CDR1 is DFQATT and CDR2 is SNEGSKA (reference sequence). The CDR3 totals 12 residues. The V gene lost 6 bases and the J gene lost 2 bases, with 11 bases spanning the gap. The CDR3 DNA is TGCAGTGCACGACCGAGTACCTACGAGCAGTACTTC. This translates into CSARPSTYEQYF.

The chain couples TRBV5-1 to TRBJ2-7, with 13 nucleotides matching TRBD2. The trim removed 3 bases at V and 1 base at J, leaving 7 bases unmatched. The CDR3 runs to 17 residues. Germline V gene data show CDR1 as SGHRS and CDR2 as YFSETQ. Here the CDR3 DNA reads TGCGCCAGCAGCTCTACTCCGGGACTAGCGGGATCCTACGAGCAGTACTTC. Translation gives CASSSTPGLAGSYEQYF.